This T cell receptor (beta chain) was retrieved from a study of T cells expressing NK-cell markers. As for the study in general: Sorted CD3+CD56+NKG2C+, CD3+CD56+NKG2C- and CD3+CD56-NKG2C+ T cells provided the TCR beta repertoires.

What made the TCR beta cDNA was 5'RACE template switching with UMIs. Using the 5' RACE reads, TCRdb records one entry per CDR3 protein without DNA. Its table lists approximately 550,000 distinct CDR3 sequences. CDR1 SGHAT and CDR2 FQNNGV come from the germline V gene. The CDR3 loop spans 18 amino acids. As for this clonotype: The antigen is unknown.

Study-level findings and limits: What remained unclear was the HCMV specificity of expanded NKG2C+ T cell clones. A few of the donors also had these clonotypes leading their CD3+CD56-NKG2C+ fraction.

The sequenced material came from blood T cells: a sorted CD56 or NKG2C T cell subset, CD4+ or CD8+ T cells, or bulk PBMC T cells (not recorded which). This sequence joins TRBV11-2 and TRBJ2-3; lacking DNA, the TRBD2 call made by TCRdb goes unchecked. This TCR was recovered from a young man in good health. This CDR3 is CASSELLAGGPGADTQYF.